Listed here are 24 T cell receptor beta chains from one sample, sequenced in a study of blood T cell repertoires in COVID-19. TCRdb's copy holds only in-frame clones and misses some; the assay was immunoSEQ multiplex PCR. The sample gives 100,000 to 130,000 clones, roughly 88% of which show up once; 6.8% is in the top ten. The material sequenced was peripheral blood. The receptors were sampled from a man between 50 and 59 years old with active or convalescent COVID-19.

The CDR3 sequence is CASSRVYGYTF. Written as DNA, the CDR3 is TGTGCCAGTAGCCGGGTGTATGGCTACACCTTC. V and J are TRBV19 and TRBJ1-2, with D unclear. The length of the CDR3 is 11 residues. Germline values: CDR1 LNHDA, CDR2 SQIVND (reference sequence). Trimming shortened V by 6 bases and J by 5 bases, and 7 bases separated the two germline ends.

V is TRBV5-1 and J is TRBJ2-7, with D possibly TRBD2 on 6 matching bases. The CDR3 contains 15 residues. Deletions cut 4 bases from V and 2 bases from J, with 16 bases between. Germline V gives CDR1 SGHRS, CDR2 YFSETQ. The CDR3, as DNA: TGCGCCAGCAGCCCGGACGGGACTCCTACCTACGAGCAGTACTTC. Protein sequence: CASSPDGTPTYEQYF.

A word on this clone: Other nucleotide sequences in the sample specify the same CDR3. This chain joins TRBV4-3 and TRBJ2-3, with 11 bases aligning to TRBD2. J lost 3 bases, V lost 0 bases, and 2 bases had no gene match. CDR1 and CDR2 from the germline V gene are LGHNA and YSLEER. This CDR3 is 16 amino acids long. The CDR3 loop reads CASSQELAGGTDTQYF. CDR3 sequence (DNA): TGCGCCAGCAGCCAAGAGTTAGCGGGAGGGACAGATACGCAGTATTTT.

The gene calls are TRBV6-4 and TRBJ2-1, with 7 bases identical to TRBD2. In germline, CDR1 is MRHNA, CDR2 SNTAGT. After removal of 2 bases from V and 6 bases from J, the junction contained 7 bases not matched to a gene. This CDR3 spans 15 amino acids. CDR3 sequence reads: CASSDGLAESNEQFF. The CDR3 region has the DNA TGTGCCAGCAGTGACGGGCTAGCGGAATCCAATGAGCAGTTCTTC.

This rearrangement joins TRBV30 to TRBJ1-5; 7 bases align to TRBD1. The V gene end was trimmed by 1 base and the J gene end by 10 bases; junction bases not matched to a gene: 10. This CDR3 has 14 residues. Germline V gene lookup returns CDR1 GTSNPN and CDR2 SVGIG (reference sequence). Here the CDR3 reads CAWSGGGQQGPQHF. DNA of the CDR3: TGTGCCTGGAGTGGAGGGGGACAGCAGGGTCCCCAGCATTTT.

This clone appeared once. The rearrangement joins TRBV7-2 to TRBJ1-4; 7 bases match TRBD1. CDR3 length: 15 residues. Per the germline V gene, CDR1 is SGHTA and CDR2 is FQGNSA. J gave up 0 bases and V 5 bases, and 3 bases lay outside the gene matches. CDR3 nucleotide sequence: TGTGCCAGCAGCCTTGGGACAGCAACTAATGAAAAACTGTTTTTT. Encoded protein: CASSLGTATNEKLFF.

This clone occurred a few times. The V call is TRBV11-2, the J call TRBJ1-1; D is unclear. Trimming removed 5 bases at V and 5 bases at J, with 18 bases between. The V gene's germline CDR1 is SGHAT and CDR2 FQNNGV. The CDR3 is 15 amino acids. The CDR3 protein is CASSQNSVGGTEAFF. The CDR3 DNA follows: TGTGCCAGCAGCCAGAATTCTGTGGGAGGGACTGAAGCTTTCTTT.

J is TRBJ1-3 and V is TRBV19, with no clear D. Germline V gene data show CDR1 as LNHDA and CDR2 as SQIVND (reference sequence). Trimming cost V 8 bases and J 4 bases, with 18 bases left between them. There are 15 residues in the CDR3. The CDR3 loop is CASRNRRGIGNTIYF. The CDR3 coding sequence is TGTGCCAGTCGCAACCGACGAGGGATCGGAAACACCATATATTTT.

This rearrangement joins TRBV29-1 to TRBJ1-1; no firm D call. Germline assignment: CDR1 SQVTM and CDR2 ANQGSEA. This CDR3 spans 13 amino acids. V lost 7 bases and J lost 0, with 12 bases in between. DNA of the CDR3: TGCAGCGCCGCAGGAGGCATGAACACTGAAGCTTTCTTT. Translation gives CSAAGGMNTEAFF.

The chain joins TRBV7-2 to TRBJ2-1, with 7 bases lining up with TRBD1. The CDR3 consists of 11 residues. V dropped 5 bases and J dropped 13; count of bases not matched to a gene: 5. CDR1 is SGHTA and CDR2 is FQGNSA in the germline V gene. In DNA form, the CDR3 reads TGTGCCAGCAGCAACGGACAGGTTCAGTTCTTC. Translating it yields CASSNGQVQFF.

This clone was observed once. V usage is TRBV11-3 and J usage is TRBJ2-2; TRBD1 matches at 11 bases. Germline V gives CDR1 SGHNT, CDR2 YENEEA. The ends lost 5 bases at V and 5 bases at J; junction bases unmatched: 4. The CDR3 extends over 15 amino acids. CDR3 region: CASSLGQGATGELFF. The CDR3 DNA reads TGTGCCAGCAGCCTAGGACAGGGGGCAACCGGGGAGCTGTTTTTT.

V and J are TRBV28 and TRBJ2-1; 9 positions agree with TRBD1. With 6 bases clipped from V and 7 bases from J, the junction kept 4 bases outside the gene matches. The CDR3 is made up of 13 amino acids. CDR1 and CDR2 from the germline V gene are MDHEN and SYDVKM. The CDR3 is CASRRTGVNEQFF. Here the CDR3 DNA reads TGTGCCAGCAGGAGGACAGGGGTAAATGAGCAGTTCTTC.

The rearrangement links TRBV19 to TRBJ1-1; 7 bases map to TRBD1. The CDR3 covers 14 residues. Germline lookup yields CDR1 LNHDA and CDR2 SQIVND (reference sequence). The V gene end was trimmed by 4 bases and the J gene end by 2 bases; junction bases not matched to a gene: 4. In nucleotides, the CDR3 is TGTGCCAGTAGTACTTGGACAGGCAACACTGAAGCTTTCTTT. It translates to CASSTWTGNTEAFF.

The chain links TRBV9 to TRBJ1-2, with D possibly TRBD1 on 6 matching bases. The germline CDR1 and CDR2 sequences are SGDLS and YYNGEE. This CDR3 spans 16 amino acids. V lost 0 bases and J 7 bases, leaving 19 bases between the germline ends. CDR3: CASSVEGWGRGVGYTF. CDR3 in DNA: TGTGCCAGCAGCGTAGAGGGGTGGGGCAGGGGAGTTGGCTACACCTTC.

This clone was seen just once. This chain joins TRBV27 and TRBJ2-6; D is unresolved. The CDR3 contains 14 residues. Trimming shortened V by 5 bases and J by 0 bases, and 5 bases separated the two germline ends. Germline V CDR1 and CDR2: MNHEY, SMNVEV (reference sequence). CDR3 DNA sequence: TGTGCCAGCAGTGAGTCCTCTGGGGCCAACGTCCTGACTTTC. Protein sequence: CASSESSGANVLTF.

The rearrangement uses TRBV9 and TRBJ2-5, with TRBD2 matching over 9 bases. CDR1 and CDR2 from the germline V gene are SGDLS and YYNGEE. This CDR3 is built from 19 residues. The junction had 16 bases not matched to a gene; V was cut back by 2 bases and J by 2 bases. The CDR3 region is CASSVAFSAAGGPQETQYF. CDR3 sequence (DNA): TGTGCCAGCAGCGTCGCCTTTTCGGCAGCGGGGGGTCCACAAGAGACCCAGTACTTC.

J is TRBJ2-5 and V is TRBV3-1 (or the pseudogene TRBV3-2); 7 nucleotides match TRBD2. V was pared by 4 bases and J by 5 bases, with 10 bases of the junction left unmatched. The germline V gene encodes CDR1 LGHDT and CDR2 YNNKEL (reference sequence). This CDR3 contains 15 residues. CDR3 protein: CASSPERGGGETQYF. The DNA for the CDR3 is TGTGCCAGCAGCCCAGAGCGGGGAGGAGGGGAGACCCAGTACTTC.

As concerns this clone: This same CDR3 is encoded by further DNA sequences in the sample. The genes are TRBV7-6 and TRBJ2-1; 7 bases agree with TRBD2. Germline V lookup: CDR1 SGHVS, CDR2 FNYEAQ. The CDR3 loop spans 15 amino acids. V shed 2 bases and J 3 bases; nucleotides not matched to a gene: 4. As DNA, the CDR3 is TGTGCCAGCAGCTTACCCCGCGGGAGCTACAATGAGCAGTTCTTC. It specifies CASSLPRGSYNEQFF.

The chain recombines TRBV5-4 with TRBJ2-7; 12 bases line up with TRBD2. The J segment lost 3 bases and the V segment lost 4 bases, leaving 5 bases of the junction unmatched. CDR3 length equals 15 residues. Per the germline V gene, CDR1 is SGHNT and CDR2 is YYREEE (reference sequence). The CDR3 DNA reads TGTGCCAGCAGCAGCGGACTAGCGGGGAGCTACGAGCAGTACTTC. As protein: CASSSGLAGSYEQYF.

V is TRBV4-3 and J is TRBJ2-7; D may be TRBD2 (6 bases). This CDR3 is built from 14 residues. Between the trimmed V and J ends, which lost 0 bases and 2 bases, there was a span of 8 bases. Germline CDR1 is LGHNA and CDR2 is YSLEER. Here the CDR3 reads CASSQEWTTYEQYF. CDR3 in DNA: TGCGCCAGCAGCCAAGAGTGGACTACCTACGAGCAGTACTTC.

The chain is built from TRBV25-1 and TRBJ2-7; TRBD2 aligns across 9 bases. The CDR3 runs to 15 residues. Per germline, CDR1 MGHDK and CDR2 SYGVNS. The J segment lost 2 bases and the V segment lost 1 base, leaving 3 bases of the junction unmatched. The CDR3 loop reads CASSESSGRTYEQYF. CDR3 in DNA: TGTGCCAGCAGTGAATCAAGCGGGAGGACCTACGAGCAGTACTTC.

The chain joins TRBV6-5 to TRBJ2-1; 8 nucleotides match TRBD1. Germline CDR1 and CDR2: MNHEY and SVGAGI. Trimming at V came to 6 bases and at J to 6 bases, leaving 7 bases not matched to a gene. This CDR3 comprises 14 residues. The CDR3 reads CASSRGQGRNEQFF. The CDR3 bases are TGTGCCAGCAGCCGTGGACAGGGTCGCAATGAGCAGTTCTTC.

This sequence joins TRBV30 and TRBJ1-5; 9 bases fit TRBD1. This CDR3 is 14 amino acids long. Germline CDR1 reads GTSNPN; CDR2 reads SVGIG (reference sequence). V was pared by 2 bases and J by 4 bases, with 3 bases of the junction left unmatched. CDR3 sequence reads: CAWSWDRVNQPQHF. CDR3 DNA: TGTGCCTGGAGTTGGGACAGGGTTAATCAGCCCCAGCATTTT.

V usage is TRBV29-1 and J usage is TRBJ2-7; 8 bases map to TRBD2. CDR3 size: 14 residues. Trimming at V came to 3 bases and at J to 3 bases, leaving 7 bases not matched to a gene. The V gene's germline CDR1 is SQVTM and CDR2 ANQGSEA. CDR3 DNA: TGCAGCGTTGAGGATGGGAGCGGGAGCTACGAGCAGTACTTC. Its protein is CSVEDGSGSYEQYF.